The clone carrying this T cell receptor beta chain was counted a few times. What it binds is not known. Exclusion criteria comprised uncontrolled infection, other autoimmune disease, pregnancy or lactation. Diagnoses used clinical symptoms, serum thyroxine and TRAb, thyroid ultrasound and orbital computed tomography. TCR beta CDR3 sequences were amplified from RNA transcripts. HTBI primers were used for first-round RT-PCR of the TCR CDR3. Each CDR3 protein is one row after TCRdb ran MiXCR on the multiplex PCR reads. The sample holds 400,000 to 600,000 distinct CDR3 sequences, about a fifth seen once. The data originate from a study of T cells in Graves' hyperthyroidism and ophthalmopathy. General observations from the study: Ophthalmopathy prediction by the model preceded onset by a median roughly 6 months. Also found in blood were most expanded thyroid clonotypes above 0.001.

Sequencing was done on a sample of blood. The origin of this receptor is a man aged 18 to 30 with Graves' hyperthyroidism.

CDR3 residues: CASSKQGARDTEAFF. As DNA, the CDR3 is TGTGCCAGCAGTAAACAGGGGGCGCGAGACACTGAAGCTTTCTTT. The chain couples TRBV27 to TRBJ1-1, with 9 bases that match TRBD1. Trimming at V came to 5 bases and at J to 3 bases, leaving 7 bases not matched to a gene. CDR1 and CDR2 from the germline V gene are MNHEY and SMNVEV (reference sequence). The CDR3 contains 15 residues.